The 10 T cell receptor beta chains below come from one sample, sequenced in a study of blood T cell repertoires in COVID-19. Measured with immunoSEQ multiplex PCR; TCRdb has only the in-frame clones, and not every one. Of about 250,000 clones in the sample, 85% were seen once. Sequenced material: PBMCs or T cells enriched from blood (not recorded which). All receptors derive from a woman between 45 and 60 years old with acute COVID-19.

This clone was seen once. The V and J genes are TRBV9 and TRBJ1-2, with TRBD1 as a possible D gene (5 bases). This CDR3 is 15 amino acids long. The V and J ends lost 3 bases and 3 bases respectively, with 15 bases between them. Germline values: CDR1 SGDLS, CDR2 YYNGEE. CDR3 in DNA: TGTGCCAGCAGCGCCATGCAGGGCTCAGACTATGGCTACACCTTC. Protein product: CASSAMQGSDYGYTF.

This clone showed up just a few times. The CDR3 DNA follows: TGTGCCAGCAGCGGAAGACTAGCGGGGTTCACCGGGGAGCTGTTTTTT. It specifies CASSGRLAGFTGELFF. The chain is built from TRBV9 and TRBJ2-2, with 11 bases identical to TRBD2. V shed 3 bases, J shed 4 bases, and the junction held 5 bases outside the gene matches. The CDR3 runs to 16 residues. Per germline, CDR1 SGDLS and CDR2 YYNGEE.

The CDR3, as DNA: TGTGCCAGCAGCACCCGACACTTAGACAACTATGGCTACACCTTC. It is translated as CASSTRHLDNYGYTF. J is TRBJ1-2 and V is TRBV9, with unresolved D. There are 15 residues in the CDR3. V was cut by 4 bases and J by 2 bases, with 15 bases left in between. Germline CDR1 is SGDLS and CDR2 is YYNGEE. Filled out from reference TRBV9 and TRBJ1-2, the complete variable domain reads DSGVTQTPKHLITATGQRVTLRCSPRSGDLSVYWYQQSLDQGLQFLIQYYNGEERAKGNILERFSAQQFPDLHSELNLSSLELGDSALYFCASSTRHLDNYGYTFGSGTRLTVV.

The chain couples TRBV7-3 to TRBJ2-2, with 8 positions matching TRBD2. V shed 5 bases, J shed 6 bases, and the junction held 8 bases outside the gene matches. Germline values: CDR1 SGHTA, CDR2 FQGTGA. This CDR3 is 15 amino acids long. The CDR3 nucleotides are TGTGCCAGCAGCCCGCCCGGGGGGGGCTCCGGGGAGCTGTTTTTT. This codes for CASSPPGGGSGELFF.

The CDR3 nucleotides are TGTGCCAGCAGCTTAGACCCGCCCGGCTCCTATAATTCACCCCTCCACTTT. Its protein product is CASSLDPPGSYNSPLHF. The chain is built from TRBV7-2 and TRBJ1-6; the D is unclear. V lost 1 base and J 0 bases, leaving 10 bases between the germline ends. The CDR3 has 17 residues. The germline V gene encodes CDR1 SGHTA and CDR2 FQGNSA.

This clone was seen only once. The CDR3 region has the DNA TGTGCCAGCAGTGAAGCACCGGGGTACGGCTACGAGCAGTACTTC. This codes for CASSEAPGYGYEQYF. The chain recombines TRBV2 with TRBJ2-7, with D tentatively TRBD2 (5 bases). The CDR3 has 15 amino acids. V was clipped by 0 bases and J by 3 bases, with 12 bases between them. The germline V gene encodes CDR1 SNHLY and CDR2 FYNNEI.

This clone appeared once. The chain is built from TRBV30 and TRBJ2-6, with 7 bases aligning to TRBD1. The germline CDR1 and CDR2 sequences are GTSNPN and SVGIG (reference sequence). The CDR3 is made up of 19 amino acids. The V and J ends lost 3 bases and 0 bases, in that order; junction bases with no gene match: 14. CDR3 region: CAWRRGDRDNPSGANVLTF. CDR3 DNA: TGTGCCTGGAGAAGGGGAGACAGGGATAATCCCTCTGGGGCCAACGTCCTGACTTTC.

This sequence joins TRBV18 and TRBJ1-2, with D maybe TRBD1 (5 bases). The V gene lost 6 bases and the J gene lost 3 bases, with 17 bases spanning the gap. Per the germline V gene, CDR1 is KGHSH and CDR2 is LQKENI. The CDR3 has 15 residues. CDR3 sequence: CASSPELTEHYGYTF. The CDR3 DNA sequence: TGTGCCAGCTCGCCGGAATTGACAGAACACTATGGCTACACCTTC.

The gene calls are TRBV19 and TRBJ2-2; D perhaps matches TRBD1 (5 bases). The CDR3 is 13 amino acids. Germline assignment: CDR1 LNHDA and CDR2 SQIVND (reference sequence). V was trimmed by 6 bases and J by 7 bases, leaving 12 bases between them. This chain's CDR3 is CASSYTQGGELFF. The CDR3 DNA reads as TGTGCCAGTAGCTATACGCAGGGCGGGGAGCTGTTTTTT.

The DNA for the CDR3 is TGTGCCTGGAGTGGTTTCCGGGACAGGGGAAAAGAGACCCAGTACTTC. Amino acids: CAWSGFRDRGKETQYF. The chain couples TRBV30 to TRBJ2-5; 10 bases align to TRBD1. Germline CDR1 is GTSNPN and CDR2 is SVGIG (reference sequence). The CDR3 covers 16 residues. The V gene end was trimmed by 1 base and the J gene end by 3 bases; junction bases not matched to a gene: 8.